This T cell receptor (beta chain) was profiled in a study of blood T cell repertoires in COVID-19. Study processing details: Estimates of nucleated cell counts were drawn from the amplification of reference gene primers. Assay: immunoSEQ multiplex PCR; the TCRdb copy retains only in-frame clones and omits some. The V and J calls and clone size come from that table; D and trimming were worked out from the DNA. The sample has about 240,000 clones, more than 75% seen once. Specimen: peripheral blood. This receptor was taken from a man of 80 years or more with acute or convalescent COVID-19.

CDR3: CASSFGREWGQPQHF. CDR3 nucleotide sequence: TGTGCCAGCAGTTTCGGCAGGGAATGGGGTCAGCCCCAGCATTTT. The chain uses TRBV6-5 and TRBJ1-5, with a weak D call TRBD1 (5 bases). V was shortened by 4 bases and J by 6 bases, with 16 bases between the two germline ends. This CDR3 region has 15 residues. Per germline, CDR1 MNHEY and CDR2 SVGAGI.